The 6 T cell receptor beta chains below were found in one sample sequenced in a study of Ad26.COV2.S vaccination and SARS-CoV-2 variants. The data were produced by immunoSEQ multiplex PCR, yet TCRdb's version contains in-frame clones alone and is incomplete. The data show hundreds of thousands of clones, approximately 90% seen once. Specified treatment: 19 received Ad26.COV2.S at low or high dose, single or two shots; five or six received placebo; per-sample allocation not given. Sampling happened 63 days after the first vaccine or placebo injection. The sequencing here drew on peripheral blood, taken in a trial of Ad26.COV2.S vaccine versus placebo. All receptors derive from a person between 18 and 60 years old who received the Ad26.COV2.S COVID-19 vaccine or a placebo.

The chain carries TRBV9 and TRBJ1-1; TRBD1 aligns across 7 bases. Germline assignment: CDR1 SGDLS and CDR2 YYNGEE. The V and J ends lost 7 bases and 4 bases, in that order; junction bases with no gene match: 1. The length of the CDR3 is 11 residues. DNA for the CDR3: TGTGCCAGCGGGACAGTCACTGAAGCTTTCTTT. It yields the protein CASGTVTEAFF.

The chain recombines TRBV2 with TRBJ2-3; 9 bases agree with TRBD1. Germline values: CDR1 SNHLY, CDR2 FYNNEI. The V and J ends lost 7 bases and 5 bases, in that order; junction bases with no gene match: 10. The CDR3 consists of 15 residues. CDR3 region: CASNIQGALGDTQYF. CDR3 in DNA: TGTGCCAGCAATATACAGGGGGCCCTGGGAGATACGCAGTATTTT.

The rearrangement links TRBV7-9 to TRBJ2-3; maybe TRBD2 (5 bases). Per the germline V gene, CDR1 is SEHNR and CDR2 is FQNEAQ (reference sequence). The CDR3 runs 13 residues. Trimming took off 5 bases at V and 4 bases at J, with 10 bases between the two ends. The CDR3: CASSLLVPDTQYF. The CDR3 DNA reads as TGTGCCAGCAGCCTACTAGTTCCAGATACGCAGTATTTT.

The chain has TRBV7-3 and TRBJ1-5; tentative D call: TRBD1 (6 bases). The CDR3 has 14 amino acids. V was clipped by 4 bases and J by 4 bases, with 11 bases between them. Looked up from germline, CDR1 is SGHTA and CDR2 is FQGTGA. In DNA, the CDR3 is TGTGCCAGCAGCTACGGTCAGGGGAATCAGCCCCAGCATTTT. Amino acid sequence: CASSYGQGNQPQHF.

This clone was detected only once. The chain employs TRBV6-5 and TRBJ1-6; D might be TRBD1 (5 bases). This CDR3 region has 13 residues. Germline V lookup: CDR1 MNHEY, CDR2 SVGAGI. The ends were cut back, 7 bases at V and 10 bases at J, with 14 bases in the middle. CDR3 sequence: CASKRGAGSPLHF. The CDR3 region has the DNA TGTGCCAGCAAGAGGGGAGCAGGGTCACCCCTCCACTTT.

J is TRBJ2-7 and V is TRBV5-1, with 11 bases identical to TRBD2. The J segment lost 2 bases and the V segment lost 4 bases, leaving 8 bases of the junction unmatched. The germline V gene encodes CDR1 SGHRS and CDR2 YFSETQ. The length of the CDR3 is 16 residues. The CDR3 loop reads CASSPSIAGGTYEQYF. DNA of the CDR3: TGCGCCAGCAGCCCTTCGATAGCGGGGGGGACCTACGAGCAGTACTTC.